This T cell receptor (beta chain) was recorded in a study of blood T cell repertoires in COVID-19. This CDR3 contains 14 residues. Germline CDR1 SGHRS, CDR2 YFSETQ. V lost 1 base and J lost 5, with 13 bases in between. The repertoire was sequenced with immunoSEQ multiplex PCR; TCRdb's copy has only in-frame clones and lacks some. In the table there are 190,000 or so clones, 80% to 90% of which are singletons. The sequencing input was PBMCs or T cells enriched from blood (not recorded which). The sequence came from a man younger than 40 who had recovered from COVID-19. The chain has TRBV5-1 and TRBJ2-7; D is perhaps TRBD2 (5 bases). The CDR3 bases are TGCGCCAGCAGCTTGCGGGGATTTGGGGACGAGCAGTACTTC. This translates into CASSLRGFGDEQYF.